What follows describes a single T cell receptor beta chain. TCRdb keeps only in-frame clones here, not all; method: immunoSEQ multiplex PCR. The data contain tens of thousands of clones, roughly 71% of them singletons. The data stem from a study of cytotoxic CD8 clonotypes in ibrutinib-treated CLL. The CDR3 totals 14 residues. Sequencing was performed on PBMCs, taken after 12 months of ibrutinib treatment. This TCR derives from a human donor with chronic lymphocytic leukemia. This chain links TRBV21-1 with TRBJ2-7; TRBD2 reflects the table's D call only, with no check against the DNA. TRBV21-1 is labeled a pseudogene. The CDR3 loop reads CASCGGRPTYEQYF. CDR3 nucleotides: TGTGCCAGCTGCGGGGGCAGGCCAACCTACGAGCAGTACTTC.